The present T cell receptor (beta chain) was sequenced within a study of blood T cell repertoires in COVID-19. Study summary: Sites across the United States, Italy and Spain contributed samples from acute and convalescent COVID-19. Sources were T cells, B-cell-depleted T cells, or PBMCs; the material itself was cDNA or gDNA.

The protocol was immunoSEQ multiplex PCR, while the TCRdb copy is restricted to in-frame clones and leaves out a portion. The sample records about 79,000 clones, 75% to 90% being singletons. The sequence was obtained from a man between 65 and 80 years old with active or convalescent COVID-19. Sequenced sample: peripheral blood.

Here the CDR3 reads CASSILGRGTQYNEQFF. The CDR3 coding sequence is TGTGCCAGTAGTATACTGGGACGCGGGACTCAGTACAATGAGCAGTTCTTC. The rearrangement uses TRBV19 and TRBJ2-1, with TRBD2 as a possible D gene (6 bases). Trimming pared 2 bases from V and 4 bases from J, leaving 18 bases between. CDR3 length equals 17 residues. The germline V gene has CDR1 LNHDA and CDR2 SQIVND (reference sequence).